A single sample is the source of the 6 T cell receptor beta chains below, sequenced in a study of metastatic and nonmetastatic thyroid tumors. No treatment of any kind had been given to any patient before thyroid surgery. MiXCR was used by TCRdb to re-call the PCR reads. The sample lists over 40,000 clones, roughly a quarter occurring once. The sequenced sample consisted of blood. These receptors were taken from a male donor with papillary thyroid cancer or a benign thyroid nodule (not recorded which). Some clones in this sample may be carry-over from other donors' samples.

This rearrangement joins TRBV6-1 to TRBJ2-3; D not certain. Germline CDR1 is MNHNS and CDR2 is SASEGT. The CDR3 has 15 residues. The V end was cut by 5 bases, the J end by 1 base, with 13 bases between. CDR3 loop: CASSPGPRRTDTQYF. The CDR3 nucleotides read TGTGCCAGCAGTCCCGGCCCGCGGCGCACAGATACGCAGTATTTT.

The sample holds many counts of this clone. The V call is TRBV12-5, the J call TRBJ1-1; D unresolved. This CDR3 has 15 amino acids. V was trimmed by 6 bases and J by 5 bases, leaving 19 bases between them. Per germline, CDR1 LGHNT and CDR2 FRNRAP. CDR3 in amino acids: CASGNGPPEDTEAFF. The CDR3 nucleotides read TGTGCTAGTGGCAACGGCCCCCCTGAGGATACTGAAGCTTTCTTT.

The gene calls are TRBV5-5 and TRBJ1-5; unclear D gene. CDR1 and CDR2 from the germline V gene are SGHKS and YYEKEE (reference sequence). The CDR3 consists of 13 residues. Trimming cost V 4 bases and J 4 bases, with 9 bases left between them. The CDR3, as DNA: TGTGCCAGCAGCCTGATCTGGAATCAGCCCCAGCATTTT. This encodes CASSLIWNQPQHF.

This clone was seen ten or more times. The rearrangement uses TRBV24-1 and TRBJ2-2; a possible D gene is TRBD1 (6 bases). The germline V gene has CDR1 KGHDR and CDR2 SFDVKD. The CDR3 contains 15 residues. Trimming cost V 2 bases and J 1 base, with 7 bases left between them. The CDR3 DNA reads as TGTGCCACCAGTGATTCGGGACAGAACACCGGGGAGCTGTTTTTT. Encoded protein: CATSDSGQNTGELFF.

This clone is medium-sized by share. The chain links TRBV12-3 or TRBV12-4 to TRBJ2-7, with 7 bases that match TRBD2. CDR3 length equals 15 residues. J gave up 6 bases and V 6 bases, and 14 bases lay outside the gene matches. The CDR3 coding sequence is TGTGCCAGCAGCCCCCTTATAGGCGGGAGAAGCGAGCAGTACTTC. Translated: CASSPLIGGRSEQYF.

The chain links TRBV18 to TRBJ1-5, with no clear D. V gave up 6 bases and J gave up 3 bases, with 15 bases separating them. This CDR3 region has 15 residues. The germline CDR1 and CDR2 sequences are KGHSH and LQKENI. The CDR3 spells CASSNNAFSNQPQHF. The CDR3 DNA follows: TGTGCCAGCTCTAATAACGCATTTTCCAATCAGCCCCAGCATTTT.